These 21 T cell receptor beta chains share one sample of origin, sequenced in a study of CD8+CD57+ T cells in acquired aplastic anemia. Flow cytometry had shown expanded CD8+CD57+ cells in the patients chosen for sequencing. CDR3 and TCR beta VDJ profiling relied on a genomic DNA template. Each CDR3 protein gets one entry after TCRdb re-called the reads with MiXCR. The sample shows over 150,000 distinct CDR3 sequences, 45% to 60% of them seen only once. Source material: sorted CD4+, CD8+, or CD8+CD57+ T cells (not recorded which) from PBMCs. The receptors derive from a human donor with aplastic anemia.

The sample holds many counts of this clonotype. V usage is TRBV6-1 and J usage is TRBJ1-6, with TRBD1 identical over 8 bases. This CDR3 region has 16 residues. Germline V gene sequence: CDR1 MNHNS, CDR2 SASEGT. With 5 bases clipped from V and 7 bases from J, the junction kept 10 bases outside the gene matches. The CDR3 DNA reads as TGTGCCAGCAGTCCTCAGGGGGCCAATAGGAATTCACCCCTCCACTTT. Protein product: CASSPQGANRNSPLHF.

V and J are TRBV7-8 and TRBJ1-1; TRBD1 matches 10 bases. In germline, CDR1 is SGHVS, CDR2 FQNEAQ. With 5 bases clipped from V and 5 bases from J, the junction kept 8 bases outside the gene matches. This CDR3 has 15 amino acids. Here the CDR3 reads CASSNTGTGETEAFF. The CDR3 DNA is TGTGCCAGCAGCAACACCGGGACAGGGGAAACTGAAGCTTTCTTT. Based on the CDR3 plus reference TRBV7-8 and TRBJ1-1, the full variable domain is GAGVSQSPRYKVAKRGQDVALRCDPISGHVSLFWYQQALGQGPEFLTYFQNEAQLDKSGLPSDRFFAERPEGSVSTLKIQRTQQEDSAVYLCASSNTGTGETEAFFGQGTRLTVV.

As to this clonotype: A much bigger clone sits one base away, suggesting this may be a read error. This sequence joins TRBV5-1 and TRBJ1-2; D gene unclear. CDR1 SGHRS and CDR2 YFSETQ come from the germline V gene. The CDR3 has 15 residues. V shed 4 bases and J shed 8 bases, with 21 bases lying between them. For the CDR3, the DNA is TGCGCCAGCAGCCAAGACACGGCGGTCTTAGGCGGCTACACCTTC. Protein product: CASSQDTAVLGGYTF.

This clonotype appeared a few times. This chain uses TRBV19 with TRBJ2-7; 7 bases are a match to TRBD1. Germline CDR1 LNHDA, CDR2 SQIVND (reference sequence). The junction had 3 bases not matched to a gene; V was cut back by 8 bases and J by 5 bases. The CDR3 runs to 11 residues. The CDR3, as DNA: TGTGCCAGTCTAGGGGGCCACGAGCAGTACTTC. Amino acid sequence: CASLGGHEQYF.

This clonotype was counted many times. V usage is TRBV6-1 and J usage is TRBJ2-7, with D tentatively TRBD1 or TRBD2 (5 bases each). V was trimmed by 8 bases and J by 4 bases, leaving 15 bases between them. CDR1 is MNHNS and CDR2 is SASEGT in the germline V gene. This CDR3 is built from 13 residues. CDR3 in DNA: TGTGCCAGCCGGGACGGAGGATTATACGAGCAGTACTTC. Translation: CASRDGGLYEQYF.

This clonotype showed up just a few times. The chain combines TRBV25-1 with TRBJ1-6, with D tentatively TRBD1 (5 bases). Germline V gives CDR1 MGHDK, CDR2 SYGVNS. The CDR3 is 15 amino acids. The V end lost 4 bases, the J end lost 9 bases, and 16 bases lay between the germline ends. The CDR3 is CASSVTGGIGSPLHF. The CDR3 DNA reads TGTGCCAGCAGTGTTACGGGGGGGATCGGTTCACCCCTCCACTTT.

The V call is TRBV6-1, the J call TRBJ2-7; 7 nucleotides agree with TRBD1. The CDR3 is 14 amino acids. CDR1 and CDR2 from the germline V gene are MNHNS and SASEGT. The V gene end was trimmed by 8 bases and the J gene end by 6 bases; junction bases not matched to a gene: 13. This CDR3 is CASSPRGTVGEQYF. The CDR3 DNA is TGTGCCAGCTCCCCCAGGGGGACAGTCGGCGAGCAGTACTTC.

This clonotype occurred once. The V call is TRBV4-3, the J call TRBJ2-2; D is unresolved. The germline V and J ends were trimmed by 0 bases and 1 base, with 9 bases remaining between them. Germline assignment: CDR1 LGHNA and CDR2 YSLEER. The CDR3 contains 16 residues. The CDR3 sequence: CASSQDLDVNTGELFF. The CDR3 nucleotides are TGCGCCAGCAGCCAAGATTTGGATGTGAACACCGGGGAGCTGTTTTTT.

A few counts support this clonotype. The chain joins TRBV7-3 to TRBJ2-7; TRBD2 aligns across 8 bases. V was pared by 8 bases and J by 6 bases, with 6 bases of the junction left unmatched. The CDR3 contains 12 residues. The germline gives CDR1 SGHTA, CDR2 FQGTGA. The CDR3 DNA follows: TGTGCCAGCTCACCCGGGGGGGTCGAGCAGTACTTC. It yields the protein CASSPGGVEQYF.

This clonotype was detected ten times or more. This chain joins TRBV10-3 and TRBJ2-3; no clear D gene. This CDR3 is 14 amino acids long. V gave up 0 bases and J gave up 6 bases, with 10 bases separating them. Looked up from germline, CDR1 is ENHRY and CDR2 is SYGVKD. This CDR3 reads CAISESPIGDTQYF. CDR3 bases: TGTGCCATCAGTGAGTCGCCTATAGGGGATACGCAGTATTTT.

In this sample, this clonotype turned up a few times. This sequence joins TRBV29-1 and TRBJ2-3; 10 bases fit TRBD2. In germline, CDR1 is SQVTM, CDR2 ANQGSEA. The CDR3 consists of 18 residues. V lost 0 bases to trimming and J lost 5 bases; unmatched junction nucleotides: 14. In nucleotides, the CDR3 is TGCAGCGTTGAAGATCAAGGGCGGCTAGCGGGAGCGCTAGATACGCAGTATTTT. Its protein product is CSVEDQGRLAGALDTQYF.

There are many counts of this clonotype. The V gene is TRBV12-3 or TRBV12-4, the J gene TRBJ2-6; D possibly uses TRBD1 or TRBD2 (5 bases each). The CDR3 sequence is 15 residues long. The V and J ends lost 3 bases and 2 bases respectively, with 8 bases between them. The CDR3 sequence is CASSLGDAGANVLTF. Here the CDR3 DNA reads TGTGCCAGCAGTTTGGGGGACGCTGGGGCCAACGTCCTGACTTTC.

As for this clonotype: One base away lies a much larger clone, so this may be a sequencing read error. The gene calls are TRBV12-3 or TRBV12-4 and TRBJ2-1, with TRBD1 matching 7 bases. This CDR3 contains 17 residues. Trimming at V came to 7 bases and at J to 1 base, leaving 13 bases not matched to a gene. The CDR3 reads CASNPPAGGSSYNEQFF. CDR3 nucleotides: TGTGCCAGCAACCCCCCTGCAGGGGGAAGTTCCTACAATGAGCAGTTCTTC.

This clonotype was counted once. The gene calls are TRBV7-3 and TRBJ2-7; D not resolved. Germline CDR1 and CDR2: SGHTA and FQGTGA. V was clipped by 2 bases and J by 5 bases, with 10 bases between them. The CDR3 consists of 13 residues. The CDR3 coding sequence is TGTGCCAGCAGCTTATCTAGGGTTAACGAGCAGTACTTC. This codes for CASSLSRVNEQYF.

This clonotype has at least ten counts. The chain links TRBV20-1 to TRBJ2-7, with 13 bases that match TRBD2. From germline, CDR1 is DFQATT and CDR2 SNEGSKA (reference sequence). The CDR3 is 14 residues long. After removal of 6 bases from V and 5 bases from J, the junction contained 7 bases not matched to a gene. This CDR3 reads CSATRTSGGNEQYF. DNA of the CDR3: TGCAGTGCAACTCGGACTAGCGGGGGTAACGAGCAGTACTTC.

This chain uses TRBV29-1 with TRBJ1-2; a weak D match, TRBD1 (6 bases). Trimming took off 6 bases at V and 2 bases at J, with 19 bases between the two ends. The germline V gene encodes CDR1 SQVTM and CDR2 ANQGSEA. The CDR3 covers 15 residues. The CDR3 DNA reads TGCAGCGTACACGACACAGGGAGAAAGAACTATGGCTACACCTTC. Translated: CSVHDTGRKNYGYTF.

Many counts were recorded for this clonotype. J is TRBJ1-1 and V is TRBV20-1, with no clear D. This CDR3 has 11 residues. Germline lookup yields CDR1 DFQATT and CDR2 SNEGSKA (reference sequence). CDR3 in DNA: TGCAGCGTCCACCAAACGACTGGGGCTTTCTTT. Its translation: CSVHQTTGAFF.

The chain joins TRBV2 to TRBJ1-5, with D unresolved. Germline-derived CDR1 and CDR2 are SNHLY and FYNNEI. The CDR3 totals 15 residues. Trimming left V 4 bases short and J 6 bases short, with 16 bases between. The CDR3 is CASSGRVQMAQPQHF. In DNA, the CDR3 is TGTGCCAGCAGTGGGCGGGTACAGATGGCTCAGCCCCAGCATTTT.

V and J are TRBV2 and TRBJ1-1, with a possible D match to TRBD1 (5 bases). The CDR3 totals 16 residues. V was shortened by 6 bases and J by 1 base, with 18 bases between the two germline ends. The germline V gene has CDR1 SNHLY and CDR2 FYNNEI. The CDR3 loop reads CASREEQGRWNTEAFF. The CDR3 bases are TGTGCCAGCAGGGAGGAGCAGGGCAGGTGGAACACTGAAGCTTTCTTT.

J is TRBJ2-7 and V is TRBV9; 15 nucleotides match TRBD2. In germline, CDR1 is SGDLS, CDR2 YYNGEE. This CDR3 is 14 amino acids long. Trimming took 4 bases from V and 7 from J; bases not matched to a gene: 3. CDR3 amino acids: CASSLGLAGGEQYF. CDR3 DNA sequence: TGTGCCAGCAGCTTGGGACTAGCGGGGGGTGAGCAGTACTTC.

V and J are TRBV24-1 and TRBJ2-5; possible D gene TRBD2, 6 bases. Germline CDR1 is KGHDR and CDR2 is SFDVKD. The length of the CDR3 is 14 residues. Between the trimmed V and J ends, which lost 3 bases and 1 base, there was a span of 8 bases. The CDR3 sequence is CATSDRDFQETQYF. As DNA, the CDR3 is TGTGCCACCAGTGATCGGGACTTCCAAGAGACCCAGTACTTC.